The 24 T cell receptor beta chains below were found in one sample sequenced in a study of shared clonotypes between healthy human individuals. TCRdb's copy holds only in-frame clones and misses some; the assay was immunoSEQ multiplex PCR. The data hold around 1.5 million clones, with nearly 99% observed a single time. Sequenced input: naive CD4+ T cells sorted from blood. The sample's subset: CD45RA+ positively selected. The origin of the receptors is a man aged 30 to 45 in good health.

This chain joins TRBV19 and TRBJ1-1, with D possibly TRBD1 on 6 matching bases. The germline CDR1 and CDR2 sequences are LNHDA and SQIVND (reference sequence). The length of the CDR3 is 11 residues. The V end lost 4 bases, the J end lost 8 bases, and 8 bases lay between the germline ends. CDR3 region: CASSRTDEAFF. The CDR3, as DNA: TGTGCCAGTAGTAGGACAGACGAAGCTTTCTTT.

This chain uses TRBV18 with TRBJ1-2; 7 bases map to TRBD1. Germline V CDR1 and CDR2: KGHSH, LQKENI. The CDR3 runs 15 residues. After removal of 3 bases from V and 7 bases from J, the junction contained 11 bases not matched to a gene. The CDR3 coding sequence is TGTGCCAGCTCACCCAAGACAGGGCTCGTTTCTGGCTACACCTTC. Residues: CASSPKTGLVSGYTF.

The rearrangement uses TRBV28 and TRBJ2-7; no firm D call. CDR3 length equals 12 residues. The V and J ends lost 5 bases and 3 bases respectively, with 8 bases between them. The germline V gene has CDR1 MDHEN and CDR2 SYDVKM. This chain's CDR3 is CASSPVLYEQYF. CDR3 in DNA: TGTGCCAGCAGTCCGGTTCTCTACGAGCAGTACTTC.

The chain joins TRBV13 to TRBJ2-7; no definite D call. The CDR3 length is 13 residues. V lost 3 bases to trimming and J lost 1 base, with 7 bases between them. Germline values: CDR1 PRHDT, CDR2 FYEKMQ (reference sequence). The DNA of the CDR3 is TGTGCCAGCAGCTTCTCTTCTTCCTACGAGCAGTACTTC. Protein product: CASSFSSSYEQYF. The full variable domain, with the rest looked up from reference TRBV13 and TRBJ2-7, is AAGVIQSPRHLIKEKRETATLKCYPIPRHDTVYWYQQGPGQDPQFLISFYEKMQSDKGSIPDRFSAQQFSDYHSELNMSSLELGDSALYFCASSFSSSYEQYFGPGTRLTVT.

The rearrangement links TRBV7-4 to TRBJ2-7; 13 bases fit TRBD2. Losses at the gene ends were 1 base for V and 4 bases for J; bases not matched to a gene: 10. The germline V gene has CDR1 SGHVT and CDR2 SQSDAQ. This CDR3 region has 18 residues. The CDR3 region has the DNA TGTGCCAGCAGCTTAGGTTACACTAGCGGGAGGGCCTCATACGAGCAGTACTTC. It is translated as CASSLGYTSGRASYEQYF.

This chain connects TRBV6-5 to TRBJ1-2; 7 bases are a match to TRBD1. There are 14 residues in the CDR3. CDR1 and CDR2 from the germline V gene are MNHEY and SVGAGI. The junction had 4 bases not matched to a gene; V was cut back by 2 bases and J by 4 bases. The CDR3 is CASSYDRAPYGYTF. CDR3 DNA sequence: TGTGCCAGCAGTTACGACAGGGCTCCCTATGGCTACACCTTC.

Here the CDR3 DNA reads TGTGCCAGCAGTGAAGGGGCTACCTCTCTATCCCAGCATTTT. As protein: CASSEGATSLSQHF. This chain uses TRBV2 with TRBJ1-5, with D hard to call. This CDR3 spans 14 amino acids. Germline lookup yields CDR1 SNHLY and CDR2 FYNNEI. The germline V and J ends were trimmed by 1 base and 11 bases, with 15 bases remaining between them. The full variable domain, in which reference TRBV2 and TRBJ1-5 provide the parts outside the CDR3, is EPEVTQTPSHQVTQMGQEVILRCVPISNHLYFYWYRQILGQKVEFLVSFYNNEISEKSEIFDDQFSVERPDGSNFTLKIRSTKLEDSAMYFCASSEGATSLSQHFGDGTRLSIL.

The V gene is TRBV19, the J gene TRBJ2-3, with a tentative D call TRBD2 (7 bases). With 8 bases removed from V and 5 bases from J, the gap between germline ends came to 14 bases. The CDR3 length is 13 residues. Germline V gene data show CDR1 as LNHDA and CDR2 as SQIVND (reference sequence). The CDR3 loop reads CASQRGGGDTQYF. The CDR3 nucleotides read TGTGCCAGTCAGAGAGGGGGGGGAGATACGCAGTATTTT.

This chain links TRBV19 with TRBJ2-5; the D gene is possibly TRBD1 (6 bases). V was shortened by 7 bases and J by 3 bases, with 36 bases between the two germline ends. CDR3 size: 21 residues. Germline V CDR1 and CDR2: LNHDA, SQIVND (reference sequence). The DNA for the CDR3 is TGTGCCAGTAAGGACTCCACGAGGACAGCTCCGACCGGTACTAGTGAAGAGACCCAGTACTTC. It yields the protein CASKDSTRTAPTGTSEETQYF.

This sequence joins TRBV23-1 and TRBJ2-3, with D uncertain. TRBV23-1 belongs to the ORF category, with a function that is uncertain. This CDR3 is 14 amino acids long. V gave up 0 bases and J gave up 2 bases, with 6 bases separating them. The CDR3 DNA follows: TGCGCCAGCAGTCAATCGTGGTCCACAGATACGCAGTATTTT. Amino acids: CASSQSWSTDTQYF.

The chain combines TRBV11-3 with TRBJ2-1; TRBD2 agrees at 9 bases. The trim removed 5 bases at V and 9 bases at J, leaving 5 bases unmatched. This CDR3 contains 13 residues. Germline loops: CDR1 SGHNT, CDR2 YENEEA. CDR3 sequence reads: CASSRSGRSEQFF. In nucleotides, the CDR3 is TGTGCCAGCAGCCGTAGCGGGAGAAGTGAGCAGTTCTTC.

The chain combines TRBV27 with TRBJ1-3; 8 bases match TRBD1. The length of the CDR3 is 16 residues. The trim removed 6 bases at V and 0 bases at J, leaving 7 bases unmatched. The germline CDR1 and CDR2 sequences are MNHEY and SMNVEV (reference sequence). The CDR3 coding sequence is TGTGCCAGCAGCCCCGGGACAGGACTCTCTGGAAACACCATATATTTT. Its protein product is CASSPGTGLSGNTIYF.

DNA of the CDR3: TGTGCCAGCAGGTCTAGCGGGAGCGTCCACGAGCAGTACTTC. It encodes CASRSSGSVHEQYF. This chain joins TRBV11-3 and TRBJ2-7, with 10 bases lining up with TRBD2. The CDR3 totals 14 residues. The V gene end was trimmed by 6 bases and the J gene end by 5 bases; junction bases not matched to a gene: 7. CDR1 and CDR2 from the germline V gene are SGHNT and YENEEA.

This chain connects TRBV11-2 to TRBJ2-7; D is perhaps TRBD2 (5 bases). Germline CDR1 reads SGHAT; CDR2 reads FQNNGV. The CDR3 has 13 amino acids. V was pared by 4 bases and J by 4 bases, with 11 bases between. The CDR3 DNA reads as TGTGCCAGCAGCTCCGTCCGAGGGTACGAGCAGTACTTC. This translates into CASSSVRGYEQYF.

This chain links TRBV18 with TRBJ2-3; TRBD1 might be the D (5 bases). The CDR3 spans 15 residues. V was trimmed by 0 bases and J by 3 bases, leaving 10 bases between them. Germline loops: CDR1 KGHSH, CDR2 LQKENI. This CDR3 reads CASSPPAGRTDTQYF. As DNA, the CDR3 is TGTGCCAGCTCACCACCGGCAGGGCGGACAGATACGCAGTATTTT.

In the case of this clone: The sample holds other DNA sequences that translate to the same CDR3. The chain carries TRBV9 and TRBJ2-3; tentatively, D is TRBD1 or TRBD2 (5 bases each). The CDR3 is made up of 14 amino acids. Trimming removed 0 bases at V and 4 bases at J, with 9 bases between. Looked up from germline, CDR1 is SGDLS and CDR2 is YYNGEE. The CDR3 DNA reads as TGTGCCAGCAGCGTAGCAGGGAGCCCAGATACGCAGTATTTT. Translated, it gives CASSVAGSPDTQYF. The variable domain in full, completed from reference TRBV9 and TRBJ2-3, reads DSGVTQTPKHLITATGQRVTLRCSPRSGDLSVYWYQQSLDQGLQFLIQYYNGEERAKGNILERFSAQQFPDLHSELNLSSLELGDSALYFCASSVAGSPDTQYFGPGTRLTVL.

The chain links TRBV13 to TRBJ1-5; TRBD1 is a possible D gene (5 bases). V lost 3 bases, J lost 0 bases, and 9 bases lay in between. The germline CDR1 and CDR2 sequences are PRHDT and FYEKMQ (reference sequence). The length of the CDR3 is 15 residues. In DNA, the CDR3 is TGTGCCAGCAGCTTGAACAGGTATAGCAATCAGCCCCAGCATTTT. Its translation: CASSLNRYSNQPQHF.

This sequence joins TRBV6-1 and TRBJ1-5, with D hard to call. The CDR3 spans 13 residues. The V end lost 2 bases, the J end lost 5 bases, and 7 bases lay between the germline ends. Looked up from germline, CDR1 is MNHNS and CDR2 is SASEGT. The CDR3 is CASSEPGDQPQHF. CDR3 sequence (DNA): TGTGCCAGCAGTGAACCAGGAGATCAGCCCCAGCATTTT.

This chain connects TRBV5-1 to TRBJ2-7; the match to TRBD2 covers 11 bases. The CDR3 is 15 residues long. Per germline, CDR1 SGHRS and CDR2 YFSETQ. Trimming removed 2 bases from V and 2 bases from J; junction bases left unmatched: 3. The CDR3 DNA is TGCGCCAGCAGCTTAACTAGCGGGAGACCCTACGAGCAGTACTTC. Translation: CASSLTSGRPYEQYF.

This chain connects TRBV14 to TRBJ1-2; D gene unclear. V lost 4 bases and J lost 8, with 11 bases in between. Germline V gene sequence: CDR1 SGHDN, CDR2 FVKESK. The CDR3 runs to 12 residues. In nucleotides, the CDR3 is TGTGCCAGCAGCCCCTCAGCTATCGGCTACACCTTC. Protein sequence: CASSPSAIGYTF.

The J gene is TRBJ2-2, the V gene TRBV4-3; D might be TRBD2 (5 bases). Germline V gives CDR1 LGHNA, CDR2 YSLEER. The CDR3 covers 15 residues. Trimming took 1 base from V and 7 from J, leaving 13 bases between them. The CDR3 here is CASSQAGLGIGELFF. The CDR3 nucleotides are TGCGCCAGCAGCCAAGCGGGCCTCGGGATCGGGGAGCTGTTTTTT.

This sequence joins TRBV5-1 and TRBJ2-1; D is uncertain. This CDR3 spans 13 amino acids. V was clipped by 6 bases and J by 0 bases, with 7 bases between them. Looked up from germline, CDR1 is SGHRS and CDR2 is YFSETQ. The CDR3 DNA sequence: TGCGCCAGCAAGGGCTCCTCCTACAATGAGCAGTTCTTC. Translated, it gives CASKGSSYNEQFF.

The rearrangement links TRBV5-1 to TRBJ1-5, with 7 positions matching TRBD1. Germline assignment: CDR1 SGHRS and CDR2 YFSETQ. The CDR3 sequence is 14 residues long. Germline trimming cut 2 bases from V and 2 bases from J; bases unmatched to any gene: 1. CDR3 DNA: TGCGCCAGCAGCTTCACAGGGGGCAATCAGCCCCAGCATTTT. This encodes CASSFTGGNQPQHF.

This chain links TRBV4-3 with TRBJ2-1, with 8 bases lining up with TRBD2. Germline assignment: CDR1 LGHNA and CDR2 YSLEER. CDR3 length: 14 residues. Trimming at V came to 2 bases and at J to 7 bases, leaving 4 bases not matched to a gene. In DNA, the CDR3 is TGCGCCAGCAGCCAAAGCGGGAGTTCAAATGAGCAGTTCTTC. This translates into CASSQSGSSNEQFF.